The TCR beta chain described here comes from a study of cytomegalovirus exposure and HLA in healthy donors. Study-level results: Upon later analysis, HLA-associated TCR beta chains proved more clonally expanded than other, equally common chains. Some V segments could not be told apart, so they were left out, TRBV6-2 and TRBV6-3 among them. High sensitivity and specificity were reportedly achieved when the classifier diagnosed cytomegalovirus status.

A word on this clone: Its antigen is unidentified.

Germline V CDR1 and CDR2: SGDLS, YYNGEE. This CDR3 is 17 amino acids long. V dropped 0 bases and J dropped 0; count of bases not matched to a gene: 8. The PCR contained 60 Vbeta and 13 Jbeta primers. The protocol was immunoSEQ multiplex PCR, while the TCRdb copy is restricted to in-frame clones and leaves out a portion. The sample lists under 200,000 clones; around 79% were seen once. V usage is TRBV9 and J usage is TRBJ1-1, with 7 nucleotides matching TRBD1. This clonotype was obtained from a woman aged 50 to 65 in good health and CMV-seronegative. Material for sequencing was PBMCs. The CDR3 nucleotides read TGTGCCAGCAGCGTAGAGCCGGGACAGATCATGAACACTGAAGCTTTCTTT. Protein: CASSVEPGQIMNTEAFF.